The 14 T cell receptor beta chains given below trace back to one sample, sequenced in a study of CD8+ T cells in alopecia areata. Once RNA had been extracted, it was reverse transcribed into cDNA to act as the sequencing template. Repertoires were generated with immunoSEQ multiplex PCR, while TCRdb's copy carries only in-frame clones and drops some. Here the sample spans 95,000 to 150,000 clones, about 59% being singletons. Treatment specified: oral pan-JAK inhibitor, 5-10 mg twice daily. This sample comprised CD4+ T cells sorted from blood, obtained at week 4, from a patient treated with tofacitinib. The source of these receptors is a human donor with alopecia areata.

V usage is TRBV7-2 and J usage is TRBJ2-7; TRBD2 aligns across 10 bases. The germline V gene encodes CDR1 SGHTA and CDR2 FQGNSA. The CDR3 loop spans 14 amino acids. J lost 2 bases, V lost 5 bases, and 3 bases had no gene match. The CDR3 nucleotides are TGTGCCAGCAGCCACCTAGCGGGGGCCTACGAGCAGTACTTC. This gives the protein CASSHLAGAYEQYF.

This chain connects TRBV2 to TRBJ2-5; D unclear. From germline, CDR1 is SNHLY and CDR2 FYNNEI. V shed 0 bases and J shed 7 bases, with 9 bases lying between them. This CDR3 contains 13 residues. The DNA for the CDR3 is TGTGCCAGCAGTGAAGCCCTAGACGGGACCCAGTACTTC. Residues: CASSEALDGTQYF.

The chain uses TRBV18 and TRBJ2-1, with a weak D call TRBD2 (6 bases). This CDR3 region has 14 residues. Trimming left V 1 base short and J 5 bases short, with 9 bases between. Per germline, CDR1 KGHSH and CDR2 LQKENI. CDR3 sequence: CASSPQGGDNEQFF. DNA for the CDR3: TGTGCCAGCTCACCACAGGGCGGGGACAATGAGCAGTTCTTC.

V usage is TRBV4-3 and J usage is TRBJ2-5, with D tentatively TRBD1 or TRBD2 (7 bases each). The CDR3 runs 14 residues. CDR1 and CDR2 from the germline V gene are LGHNA and YSLEER. Deletions cut 3 bases from V and 7 bases from J, with 15 bases between. The CDR3 region has the DNA TGCGCCAGCAGCCATAGAACAGGGGAGGGGACCCAGTACTTC. It yields the protein CASSHRTGEGTQYF.

The chain links TRBV25-1 to TRBJ2-3; 7 bases align to TRBD1. This CDR3 comprises 15 residues. With V trimmed by 5 bases and J by 0 bases, 5 bases remained unmatched. CDR1 is MGHDK, CDR2 SYGVNS, per germline. CDR3 nucleotides: TGTGCCAGCAGTTTACGGGGACAGAGCACAGATACGCAGTATTTT. Protein sequence: CASSLRGQSTDTQYF.

The chain joins TRBV10-3 to TRBJ2-4; TRBD1 agrees at 9 bases. The germline CDR1 and CDR2 sequences are ENHRY and SYGVKD. The CDR3 is 17 residues long. The J segment lost 7 bases and the V segment lost 0 bases, leaving 10 bases of the junction unmatched. CDR3 region: CAISESGLGQGVNIQYF. In DNA form, the CDR3 reads TGTGCCATCAGTGAGTCGGGTCTGGGACAGGGTGTGAACATTCAGTACTTC.

This clone appeared once. The chain carries TRBV7-2 and TRBJ1-2, with 8 bases that match TRBD1. This CDR3 has 16 residues. Germline CDR1 SGHTA, CDR2 FQGNSA. V gave up 0 bases and J gave up 4 bases; unmatched junction bases: 7. Here the CDR3 DNA reads TGTGCCAGCAGCTTAGCGAAACCCGGACAGGGCTATGGCTACACCTTC. It translates to CASSLAKPGQGYGYTF.

This clone was picked up one time. This chain uses TRBV2 with TRBJ2-6; no clear D. This CDR3 has 15 residues. Trimming shortened V by 6 bases and J by 0 bases, and 9 bases separated the two germline ends. Germline CDR1 reads SNHLY; CDR2 reads FYNNEI. The CDR3 sequence is CASRGRDSGANVLTF. The CDR3 coding sequence is TGTGCCAGCAGAGGTAGAGACTCTGGGGCCAACGTCCTGACTTTC.

The J gene is TRBJ2-1, the V gene TRBV30, with 14 bases identical to TRBD2. The germline V gene encodes CDR1 GTSNPN and CDR2 SVGIG (reference sequence). CDR3 size: 15 residues. The J segment lost 6 bases and the V segment lost 2 bases, leaving 3 bases of the junction unmatched. CDR3 residues: CAWSIGLAGGNEQFF. CDR3 coding DNA: TGTGCCTGGAGTATCGGACTAGCGGGAGGCAATGAGCAGTTCTTC.

Only one count was recorded for this clone. V gene TRBV5-1 combines with J gene TRBJ2-7; D possibly corresponds to TRBD1 (6 bases). The CDR3 spans 14 residues. Germline V CDR1 and CDR2: SGHRS, YFSETQ. Trimming shortened V by 3 bases and J by 2 bases, and 12 bases separated the two germline ends. CDR3 sequence reads: CASSSDSPPYEQYF. CDR3 coding DNA: TGCGCCAGCAGCTCGGACAGCCCCCCCTACGAGCAGTACTTC.

In regard to this clone: One end of the junction does not line up with germline, which may come from a read error. The chain combines TRBV7-2 with TRBJ2-5, with D unresolved. Germline CDR1 and CDR2: SGHTA and FQGNSA. The CDR3 totals 12 residues. The CDR3 reads CASSLALDGKHF. The CDR3 coding sequence is TGTGCCAGCAGCTTAGCGCTGGACGGCAAGCACTTC.

The rearrangement links TRBV5-1 to TRBJ2-7, with D perhaps TRBD2 (5 bases). CDR3 length equals 14 residues. The V end was cut by 0 bases, the J end by 6 bases, with 13 bases between. Germline V lookup: CDR1 SGHRS, CDR2 YFSETQ. This CDR3 reads CASSLVGASVEQYF. The CDR3 DNA is TGCGCCAGCAGCTTGGTGGGAGCTTCCGTCGAGCAGTACTTC.

This sequence joins TRBV7-6 and TRBJ2-2; 12 bases agree with TRBD2. V lost 4 bases to trimming and J lost 4 bases; unmatched junction nucleotides: 1. The CDR3 runs to 15 residues. The germline V gene encodes CDR1 SGHVS and CDR2 FNYEAQ. The CDR3 DNA reads as TGTGCCAGCAGCTGGACTAGCGGGGCCACCGGGGAGCTGTTTTTT. It translates to CASSWTSGATGELFF.

This clone was seen a few times. This rearrangement joins TRBV5-1 to TRBJ2-5; D ambiguous. CDR1 is SGHRS, CDR2 YFSETQ, per germline. The CDR3 is 14 residues long. The germline V and J ends were trimmed by 0 bases and 1 base, with 7 bases remaining between them. For the CDR3, the DNA is TGCGCCAGCAGCTTGGCGGGCCCCCAAGAGACCCAGTACTTC. This gives the protein CASSLAGPQETQYF.